A single sample is the source of the 5 T cell receptor beta chains below, sequenced in a study of T cell responses to AZD1222 COVID-19 vaccine. This table comes from immunoSEQ multiplex PCR, and its TCRdb copy is limited to in-frame clones, with some not included. Of about 56,000 clones listed, 80% to 90% are singletons. The sample in question was peripheral blood, obtained on day 0 of AZD1222 vaccination. The receptors were sampled from an adult in good health.

The V call is TRBV19, the J call TRBJ2-7, with D possibly being TRBD1 (6 bases). The CDR3 is 14 residues long. Deletions cut 6 bases from V and 2 bases from J, with 14 bases between. Germline V gene sequence: CDR1 LNHDA, CDR2 SQIVND (reference sequence). The CDR3 DNA reads as TGTGCCAGTAGGGCACGACAGGACACCTACGAGCAGTACTTC. It translates to CASRARQDTYEQYF.

This clone was counted a single time. The chain uses TRBV6-6 and TRBJ1-4; weak D call: TRBD1 (5 bases). Germline V gives CDR1 MNHNY, CDR2 SVGAGI (reference sequence). The germline V and J ends were trimmed by 1 base and 8 bases, with 11 bases remaining between them. The CDR3 length is 14 residues. This chain's CDR3 is CASSYYARDEKLFF. The CDR3 DNA reads as TGTGCCAGCAGTTACTACGCACGGGACGAAAAACTGTTTTTT.

The V call is TRBV18, the J call TRBJ1-1, with 7 bases aligning to TRBD1. V trimming: 1 base; J trimming: 1 base; junction bases outside the gene matches: 15. This CDR3 spans 19 amino acids. CDR1 is KGHSH, CDR2 LQKENI, per germline. CDR3 in DNA: TGTGCCAGCTCACCACAGGGGGCCAATTTGGTACCGGGGAACACTGAAGCTTTCTTT. Its protein is CASSPQGANLVPGNTEAFF.

The J gene is TRBJ1-1, the V gene TRBV7-8; D remains ambiguous. Trimming took off 1 base at V and 0 bases at J, with 9 bases between the two ends. Germline loops: CDR1 SGHVS, CDR2 FQNEAQ. The length of the CDR3 is 15 residues. CDR3 nucleotides: TGTGCCAGCAGCTTAGGATGGCTTATGAACACTGAAGCTTTCTTT. It codes for CASSLGWLMNTEAFF.

The genes are TRBV21-1 and TRBJ1-4; the D call TRBD1 from the table was never checked on the DNA. TRBV21-1 has pseudogene status. The CDR3 loop spans 15 amino acids. This chain's CDR3 is CASSGRQGANEKLFF. The CDR3 DNA reads as TGTGCCAGCAGCGGGCGACAGGGGGCAAACGAAAAACTGTTTTTT.